The TCR beta chain under discussion was sequenced for a study of cytomegalovirus exposure and HLA in healthy donors. Across the whole study: Previous work identified roughly 120 million unique TCR beta sequences from about 179 million T cells. Study results and caveats: HLA restriction was apparent for most CMV-associated TCR beta chains in a later analysis.

Details on this clone: The antigen remains undetermined.

This CDR3 spans 15 amino acids. V dropped 6 bases and J dropped 0 bases, with 13 bases sitting between them. The germline CDR1 and CDR2 sequences are SGHTA and FQGNSA. Amplification used 60 Vbeta primers and 13 Jbeta primers. Measured with immunoSEQ multiplex PCR; TCRdb has only the in-frame clones, and not every one. The sample has 100,000 to 150,000 clones, around 83% seen once. This sequence was found in a girl under 10 years old in good health and CMV-seronegative. The V call is TRBV7-2, the J call TRBJ2-3, with TRBD1 as a possible D gene (5 bases). The sequenced material came from PBMCs. The CDR3 DNA follows: TGTGCCAGCAGTGTACAGGTCGCTAGCACAGATACGCAGTATTTT. Translation: CASSVQVASTDTQYF.